The clone carrying this TCR beta chain was seen repeatedly, ten times or more. Its cognate antigen is unknown. Genomic DNA constituted the template upon which TCR beta VDJ and CDR3 profiling was performed. TCRdb re-called the reads with MiXCR, one entry per CDR3 protein. The sample holds under 75,000 distinct CDR3 sequences, 45% to 55% seen once. V shed 4 bases, J shed 2 bases, and the junction held 12 bases outside the gene matches. The CDR3 consists of 16 residues. Germline values: CDR1 SGHDT, CDR2 YYEEEE. The sample belongs to a study of CD8+CD57+ T cells in acquired aplastic anemia. Turning to the study itself: The average for DNA from sorted CD4+ and CD8+ cells was roughly 3 ug. Researchers reported that healthy donors averaged roughly 9.8 million reads for CD4+ cells. Study outcomes and limitations: Between patients and controls, some 31 CD8+ CDR3 sequences were found in common. Controls did not differ significantly from patients in CD8+ Simpson's diversity.

The chain joins TRBV5-6 to TRBJ2-7, with 7 bases aligning to TRBD1. This TCR derives from a human donor in good health, serving as a control. The sequenced sample consisted of sorted CD4+, CD8+, or CD8+CD57+ T cells (not recorded which) from PBMCs. CDR3 nucleotide sequence: TGTGCCAGCAGCCCCGCTGGGGCAGGGGGAACCTACGAGCAGTACTTC. Residues: CASSPAGAGGTYEQYF.